This TCR beta chain appears in the sequencing data of a study of spatial heterogeneity in lung cancer. This clonotype was observed at least ten times. Its antigen is still unknown. This beta chain is off target for a library built for alpha chains, so its abundance means little. Every TCR cDNA molecule carried a tag that served as a unique molecular identifier. A single record per CDR3 protein comes from TCRdb applying MiXCR to the 5' RACE reads. The data contain about 17,000 distinct CDR3 sequences, more than 5% of them singletons. Whole-study findings and limits: Mutation counts in tumors were tracked by counts of expanded intratumoral alpha and beta TCRs.

Time point indicated: sample taken at primary tumor resection. The donor population consisted of some 67 patients with untreated, early-stage non-small cell lung cancer. Sequencing was performed on whole RNA extracted from tumor and nontumor lung tissue, or from frozen PBMC, and the material was left unsorted. Per germline, CDR1 MDHEN and CDR2 SYDVKM. Trimming left V 6 bases short and J 3 bases short, with 14 bases between. CDR3 length: 14 residues. The receptor was isolated from a male donor with early-stage non-small cell lung cancer. The starting material was lung tumor tissue, obtained at surgery. The genes are TRBV28 and TRBJ1-2, with D possibly being TRBD1 (5 bases). The CDR3 here is CASSPLGADYGYTF. The CDR3 DNA is TGTGCCAGCAGCCCCCTTGGGGCGGACTATGGCTACACCTTC.